The entry below describes one T cell receptor (beta chain). The source of the sample is a study of cytomegalovirus exposure and HLA in healthy donors. The study ran its PCR with 60 Vbeta and 13 Jbeta primers. This table comes from immunoSEQ multiplex PCR, and its TCRdb copy is limited to in-frame clones, with some not included. The data contain about 200,000 clones, roughly 83% of them singletons. Material: PBMCs. This receptor was identified in a woman aged 45 to 65 in good health and CMV-seronegative.

CDR3 sequence reads: CSVDGTVSGANVLTF. The CDR3 coding sequence is TGCAGCGTTGATGGTACAGTCTCTGGGGCCAACGTCCTGACTTTC. The chain has TRBV29-1 and TRBJ2-6; no definite D call. The CDR3 is 15 amino acids. Trimming left V 3 bases short and J 0 bases short, with 9 bases between. CDR1 and CDR2 (germline): SQVTM, ANQGSEA.